Detailed here is one TCR beta chain. Its target is not known. CDR3 length: 15 residues. The junction had 2 bases not matched to a gene; V was cut back by 1 base and J by 2 bases. The germline V gene has CDR1 LNHNV and CDR2 YYDKDF (reference sequence). This PCR relied on a set of 60 Vbeta primers and 13 Jbeta primers. Measured with immunoSEQ multiplex PCR; TCRdb has only the in-frame clones, and not every one. The sample has some 100,000 clones, around 86% seen once. The data are from a study of cytomegalovirus exposure and HLA in healthy donors. For the study at large: Unique TCRs numbering around 80 million, obtained from HLA-typed donors, made up an early data release. Findings and caveats of the study: A later analysis appeared to link common viral pathogens to several of the most significant clusters. There were 150 to 200 TCR beta chains listed as cytomegalovirus-associated.

The gene calls are TRBV15 and TRBJ2-7; 10 bases are a match to TRBD2. The source material was PBMCs. The source of this sequence is a woman in her twenties or thirties in good health and CMV-seronegative. The CDR3 sequence: CATSRVTSGPYEQYF. The CDR3 coding sequence is TGTGCCACCAGCAGAGTGACTAGCGGGCCCTACGAGCAGTACTTC. The whole variable domain, filled in from reference TRBV15 and TRBJ2-7, reads DAMVIQNPRYQVTQFGKPVTLSCSQTLNHNVMYWYQQKSSQAPKLLFHYYDKDFNNEADTPDNFQSRRPNTSFCFLDIRSPGLGDTAMYLCATSRVTSGPYEQYFGPGTRLTVT.